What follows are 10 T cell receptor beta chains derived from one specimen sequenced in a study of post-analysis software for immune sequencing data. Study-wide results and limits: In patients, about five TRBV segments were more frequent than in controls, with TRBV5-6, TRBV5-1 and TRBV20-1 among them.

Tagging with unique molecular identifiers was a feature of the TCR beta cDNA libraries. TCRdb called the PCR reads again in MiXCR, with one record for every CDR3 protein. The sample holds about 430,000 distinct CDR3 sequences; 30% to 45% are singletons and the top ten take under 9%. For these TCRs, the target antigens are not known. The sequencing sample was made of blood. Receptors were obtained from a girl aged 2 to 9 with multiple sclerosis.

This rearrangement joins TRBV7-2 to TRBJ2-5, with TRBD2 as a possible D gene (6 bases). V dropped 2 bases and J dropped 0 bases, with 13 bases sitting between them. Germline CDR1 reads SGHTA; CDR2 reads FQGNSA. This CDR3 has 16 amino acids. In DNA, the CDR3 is TGTGCCAGCAGCTTAAATGGCGGGGAGAACCAAGAGACCCAGTACTTC. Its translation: CASSLNGGENQETQYF.

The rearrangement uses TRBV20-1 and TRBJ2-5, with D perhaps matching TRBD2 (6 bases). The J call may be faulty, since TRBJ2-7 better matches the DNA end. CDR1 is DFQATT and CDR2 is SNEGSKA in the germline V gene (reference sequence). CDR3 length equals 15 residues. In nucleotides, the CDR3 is TGCAGTGCTCCGAACGCCTGGGGGGATACTGACGAGCAGTACTTC. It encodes CSAPNAWGDTDEQYF.

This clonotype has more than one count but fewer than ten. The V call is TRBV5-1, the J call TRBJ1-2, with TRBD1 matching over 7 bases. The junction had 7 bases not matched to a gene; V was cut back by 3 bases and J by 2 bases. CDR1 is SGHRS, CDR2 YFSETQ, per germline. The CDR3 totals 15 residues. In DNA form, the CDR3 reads TGCGCCAGCAGCTGGACCGGGACAGCAAACTATGGCTACACCTTC. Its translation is CASSWTGTANYGYTF.

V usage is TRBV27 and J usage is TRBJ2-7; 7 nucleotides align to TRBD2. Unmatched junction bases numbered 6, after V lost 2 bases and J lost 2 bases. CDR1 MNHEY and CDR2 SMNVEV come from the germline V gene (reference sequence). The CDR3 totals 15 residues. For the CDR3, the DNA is TGTGCCAGCAGTTTAGTGGCGGGAGCCCCCTACGAGCAGTACTTC. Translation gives CASSLVAGAPYEQYF.

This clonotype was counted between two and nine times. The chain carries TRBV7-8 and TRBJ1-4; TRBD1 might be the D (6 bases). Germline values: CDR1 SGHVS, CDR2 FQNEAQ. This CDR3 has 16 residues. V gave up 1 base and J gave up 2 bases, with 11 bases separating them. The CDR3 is CASSLVRGQTNEKLFF. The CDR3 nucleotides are TGTGCCAGCAGCTTAGTCCGGGGGCAGACTAATGAAAAACTGTTTTTT. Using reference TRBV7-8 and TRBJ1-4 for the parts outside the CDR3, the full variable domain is GAGVSQSPRYKVAKRGQDVALRCDPISGHVSLFWYQQALGQGPEFLTYFQNEAQLDKSGLPSDRFFAERPEGSVSTLKIQRTQQEDSAVYLCASSLVRGQTNEKLFFGSGTQLSVL.

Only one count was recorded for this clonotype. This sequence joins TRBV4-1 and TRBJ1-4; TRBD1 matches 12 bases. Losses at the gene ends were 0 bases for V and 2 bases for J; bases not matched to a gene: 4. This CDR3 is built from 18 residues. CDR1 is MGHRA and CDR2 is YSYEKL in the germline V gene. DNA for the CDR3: TGCGCCAGCAGCCAAGATCCGGGACAGGGGGCCACTAATGAAAAACTGTTTTTT. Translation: CASSQDPGQGATNEKLFF.

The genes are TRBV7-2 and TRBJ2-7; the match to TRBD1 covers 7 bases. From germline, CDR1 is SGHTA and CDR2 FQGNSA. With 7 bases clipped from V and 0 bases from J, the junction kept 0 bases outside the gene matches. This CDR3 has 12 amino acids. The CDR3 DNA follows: TGTGCCAGCAACAGGGGCTCCTACGAGCAGTACTTC. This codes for CASNRGSYEQYF.

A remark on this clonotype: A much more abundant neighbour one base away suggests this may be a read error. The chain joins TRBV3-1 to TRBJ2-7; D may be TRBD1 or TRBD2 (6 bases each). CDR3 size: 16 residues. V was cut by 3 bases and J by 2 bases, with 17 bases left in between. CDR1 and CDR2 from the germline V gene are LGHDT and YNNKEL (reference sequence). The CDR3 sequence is CASSHIGGTVTYEQYV. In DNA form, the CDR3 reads TGTGCCAGCAGCCATATAGGGGGGACGGTTACCTACGAGCAGTACGTC.

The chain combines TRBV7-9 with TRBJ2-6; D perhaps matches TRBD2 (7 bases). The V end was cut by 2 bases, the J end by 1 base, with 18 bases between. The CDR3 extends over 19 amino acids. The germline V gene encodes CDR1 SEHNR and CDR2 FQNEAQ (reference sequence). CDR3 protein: CASSLKGGGGISGANVLTF. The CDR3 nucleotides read TGTGCCAGCAGCTTAAAGGGGGGGGGAGGCATTTCTGGGGCCAACGTCCTGACTTTC.

CDR3 in DNA: TGTGCCAGCAGCCGATCACAGACCGGGGAGCTGTTTTTT. Its translation is CASSRSQTGELFF. This chain uses TRBV13 with TRBJ2-2; D ambiguous. The CDR3 runs 13 residues. CDR1 PRHDT and CDR2 FYEKMQ come from the germline V gene (reference sequence). The germline V and J ends were trimmed by 5 bases and 5 bases, with 9 bases remaining between them.